The TCR beta chain under discussion was sequenced for a study of blood T cell repertoires in COVID-19. In the original workflow: How many nucleated cells were present was estimated from reference gene primer amplification. The method was immunoSEQ multiplex PCR; TCRdb's version includes in-frame clones alone and lacks a portion of them. V, J and clone size derive from that table, while D and trimming were established from the DNA sequence. The sample consists of 200,000 or so clones, around 83% of them appearing once. From germline, CDR1 is KGHSH and CDR2 LQKENI. CDR3 size: 13 residues. Trimming cost V 8 bases and J 2 bases, with 12 bases left between them.

The chain couples TRBV18 to TRBJ2-5; D is possibly TRBD1 (6 bases). The sample was peripheral blood. The receptor was derived from a human donor in a cohort sampled during active COVID-19. The CDR3, as DNA: TGTGCCAGCCTCGGGACATCGCAAGAGACCCAGTACTTC. This translates into CASLGTSQETQYF.